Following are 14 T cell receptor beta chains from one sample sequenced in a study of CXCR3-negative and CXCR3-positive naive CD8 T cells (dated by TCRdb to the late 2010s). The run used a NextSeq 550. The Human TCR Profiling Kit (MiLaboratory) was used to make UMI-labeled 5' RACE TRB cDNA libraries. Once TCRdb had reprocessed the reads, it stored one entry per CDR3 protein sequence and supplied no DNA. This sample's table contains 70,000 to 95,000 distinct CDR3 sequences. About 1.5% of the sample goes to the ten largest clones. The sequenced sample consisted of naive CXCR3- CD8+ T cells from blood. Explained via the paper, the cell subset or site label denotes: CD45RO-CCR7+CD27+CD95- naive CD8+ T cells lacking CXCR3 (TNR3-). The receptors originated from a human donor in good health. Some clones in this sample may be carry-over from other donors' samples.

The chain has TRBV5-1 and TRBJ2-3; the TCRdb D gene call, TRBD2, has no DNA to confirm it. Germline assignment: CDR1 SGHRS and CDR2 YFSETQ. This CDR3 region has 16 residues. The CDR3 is CASSYDSGGVTDTQYF.

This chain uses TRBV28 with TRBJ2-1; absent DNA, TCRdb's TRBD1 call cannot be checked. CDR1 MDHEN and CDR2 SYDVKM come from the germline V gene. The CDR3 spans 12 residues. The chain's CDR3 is CASSPRGHEQFF.

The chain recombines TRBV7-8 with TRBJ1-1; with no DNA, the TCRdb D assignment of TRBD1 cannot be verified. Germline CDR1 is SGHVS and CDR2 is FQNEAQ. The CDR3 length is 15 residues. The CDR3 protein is CASSGRLGWNTEAFF.

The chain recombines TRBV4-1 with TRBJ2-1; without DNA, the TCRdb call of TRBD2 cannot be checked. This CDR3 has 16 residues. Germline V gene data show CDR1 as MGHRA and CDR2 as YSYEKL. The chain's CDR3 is CASSHWAGGMNNEQFF.

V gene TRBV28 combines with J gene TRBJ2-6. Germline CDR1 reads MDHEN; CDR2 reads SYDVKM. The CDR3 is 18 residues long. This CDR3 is CASSMRLGRHSGANVLTF.

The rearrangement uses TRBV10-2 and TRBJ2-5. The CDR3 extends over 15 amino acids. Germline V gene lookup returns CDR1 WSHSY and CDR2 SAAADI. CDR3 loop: CASSESRSSLQTQYF.

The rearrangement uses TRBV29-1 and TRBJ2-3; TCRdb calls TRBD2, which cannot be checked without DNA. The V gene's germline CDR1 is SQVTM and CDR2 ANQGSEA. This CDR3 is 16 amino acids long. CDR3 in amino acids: CSVEGNLAGPTDTQYF.

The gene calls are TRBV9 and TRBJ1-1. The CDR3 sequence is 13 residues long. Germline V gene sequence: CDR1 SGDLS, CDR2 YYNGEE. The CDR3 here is CASSGSGNTEAFF.

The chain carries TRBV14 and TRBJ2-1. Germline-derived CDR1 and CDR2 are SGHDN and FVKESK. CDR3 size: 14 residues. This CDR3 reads CASSHEDLLNEQFF.

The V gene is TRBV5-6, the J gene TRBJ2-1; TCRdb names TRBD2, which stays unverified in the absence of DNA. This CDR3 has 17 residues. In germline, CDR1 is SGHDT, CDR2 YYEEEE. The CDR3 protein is CASIEYTGTSGQIEQFF.

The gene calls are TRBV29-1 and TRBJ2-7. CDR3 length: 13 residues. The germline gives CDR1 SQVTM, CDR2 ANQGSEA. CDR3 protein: CSVRGGSSYEQYF.

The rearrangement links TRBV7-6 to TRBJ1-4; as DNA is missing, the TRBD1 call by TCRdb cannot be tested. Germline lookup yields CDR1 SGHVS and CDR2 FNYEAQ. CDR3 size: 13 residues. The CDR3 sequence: CASSQGTDEKLFF. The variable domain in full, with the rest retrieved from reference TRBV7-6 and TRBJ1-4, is GAGVSQSPRYKVTKRGQDVALRCDPISGHVSLYWYRQALGQGPEFLTYFNYEAQQDKSGLPNDRFSAERPEGSISTLTIQRTEQRDSAMYRCASSQGTDEKLFFGSGTQLSVL.

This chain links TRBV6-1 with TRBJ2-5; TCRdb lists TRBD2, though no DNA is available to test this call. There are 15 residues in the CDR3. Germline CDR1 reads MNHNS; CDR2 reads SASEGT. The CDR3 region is CASSDQLAGDQTQYF.

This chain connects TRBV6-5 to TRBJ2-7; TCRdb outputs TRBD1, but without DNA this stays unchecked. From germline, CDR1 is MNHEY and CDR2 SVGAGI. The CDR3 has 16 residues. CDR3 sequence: CASSYSLLPGKGEQYF.